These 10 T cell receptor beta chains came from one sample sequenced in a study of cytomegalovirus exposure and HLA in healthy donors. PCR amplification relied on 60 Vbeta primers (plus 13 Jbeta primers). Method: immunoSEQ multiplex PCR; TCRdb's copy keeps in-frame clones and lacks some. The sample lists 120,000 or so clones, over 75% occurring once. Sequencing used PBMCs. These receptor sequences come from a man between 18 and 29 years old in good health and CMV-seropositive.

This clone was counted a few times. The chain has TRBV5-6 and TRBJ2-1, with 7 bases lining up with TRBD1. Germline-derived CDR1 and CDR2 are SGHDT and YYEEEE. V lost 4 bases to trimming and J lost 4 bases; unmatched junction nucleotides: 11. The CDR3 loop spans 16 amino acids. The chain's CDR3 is CASSPTGARIYNEQFF. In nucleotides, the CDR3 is TGTGCCAGCAGCCCCACAGGGGCAAGAATATACAATGAGCAGTTCTTC.

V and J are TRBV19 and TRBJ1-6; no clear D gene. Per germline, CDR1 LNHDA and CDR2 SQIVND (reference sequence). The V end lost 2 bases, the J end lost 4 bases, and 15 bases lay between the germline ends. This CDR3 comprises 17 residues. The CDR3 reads CASSIKRTDGYNSPLHF. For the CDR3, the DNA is TGTGCCAGTAGTATAAAGCGAACTGACGGGTATAATTCACCCCTCCACTTT.

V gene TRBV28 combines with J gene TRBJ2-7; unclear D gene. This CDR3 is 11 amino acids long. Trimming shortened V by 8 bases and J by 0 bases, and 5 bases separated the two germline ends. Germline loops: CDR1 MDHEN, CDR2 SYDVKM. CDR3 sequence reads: CASADSYEQYF. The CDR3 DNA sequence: TGTGCCAGCGCAGACTCCTACGAGCAGTACTTC.

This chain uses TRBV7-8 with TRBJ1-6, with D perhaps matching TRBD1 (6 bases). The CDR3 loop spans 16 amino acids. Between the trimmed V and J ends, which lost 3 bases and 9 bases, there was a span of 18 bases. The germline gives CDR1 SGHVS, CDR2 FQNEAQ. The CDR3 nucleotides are TGTGCCAGCAGCTTGGGTGGGACATACACCGGTTCACCCCTCCACTTT. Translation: CASSLGGTYTGSPLHF. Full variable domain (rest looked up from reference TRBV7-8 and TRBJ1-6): GAGVSQSPRYKVAKRGQDVALRCDPISGHVSLFWYQQALGQGPEFLTYFQNEAQLDKSGLPSDRFFAERPEGSVSTLKIQRTQQEDSAVYLCASSLGGTYTGSPLHFGNGTRLTVT.

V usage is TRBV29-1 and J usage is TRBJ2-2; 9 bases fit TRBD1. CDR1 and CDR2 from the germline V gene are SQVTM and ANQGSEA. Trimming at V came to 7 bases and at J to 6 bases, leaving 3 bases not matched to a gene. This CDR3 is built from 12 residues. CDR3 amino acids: CSGYRGPGELFF. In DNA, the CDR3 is TGCAGCGGCTACAGGGGGCCCGGGGAGCTGTTTTTT.

The CDR3 sequence: CASSGTRGHGYTF. The CDR3 region has the DNA TGCGCCAGCAGTGGGACCAGGGGCCATGGCTACACCTTC. The rearrangement joins TRBV10-2 to TRBJ1-2; a weak D match, TRBD1 (6 bases). The CDR3 has 13 amino acids. Germline CDR1 is WSHSY and CDR2 is SAAADI. V was trimmed by 4 bases and J by 6 bases, leaving 12 bases between them.

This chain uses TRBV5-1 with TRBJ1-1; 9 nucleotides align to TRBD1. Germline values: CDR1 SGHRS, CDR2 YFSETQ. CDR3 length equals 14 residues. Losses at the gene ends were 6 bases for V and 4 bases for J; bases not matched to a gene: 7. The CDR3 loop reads CASTLGTGSTEAFF. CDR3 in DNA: TGCGCCAGCACCCTTGGGACAGGGTCCACTGAAGCTTTCTTT.

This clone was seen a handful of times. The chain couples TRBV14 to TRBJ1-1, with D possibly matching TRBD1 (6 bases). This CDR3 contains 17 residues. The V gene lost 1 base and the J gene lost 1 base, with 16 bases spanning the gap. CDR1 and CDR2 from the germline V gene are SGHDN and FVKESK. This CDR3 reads CASSQGFGTLQNTEAFF. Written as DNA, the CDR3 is TGTGCCAGCAGCCAAGGATTCGGGACATTGCAGAACACTGAAGCTTTCTTT.

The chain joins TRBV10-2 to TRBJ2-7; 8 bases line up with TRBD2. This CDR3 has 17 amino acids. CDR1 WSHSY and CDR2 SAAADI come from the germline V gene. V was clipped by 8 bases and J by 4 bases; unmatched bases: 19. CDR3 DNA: TGCGCCAGCCGCTTCGGACGACTGTCTAGCGGGTCTTACGAGCAGTACTTC. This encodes CASRFGRLSSGSYEQYF.

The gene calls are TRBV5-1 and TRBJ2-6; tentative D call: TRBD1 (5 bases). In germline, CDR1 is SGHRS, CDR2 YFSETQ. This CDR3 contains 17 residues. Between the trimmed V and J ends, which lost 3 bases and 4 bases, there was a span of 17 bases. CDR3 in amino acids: CASSSRVVGQGANVLTF. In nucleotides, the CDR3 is TGCGCCAGCAGCTCACGAGTGGTGGGGCAAGGGGCCAACGTCCTGACTTTC.